This TCR beta chain came from a study of tumor-infiltrating lymphocytes in oesophageal squamous cell carcinoma. TCRdb recomputed calls from the PCR reads with MiXCR, one row per CDR3 protein. The sample has around 22,000 distinct CDR3 sequences; 38% are singletons. The CDR3 is 12 amino acids. V was cut by 1 base and J by 11 bases, with 11 bases left in between. Germline values: CDR1 SGHTA, CDR2 FQGNSA. This clonotype occurred a few times. The source is a male donor with esophageal squamous cell carcinoma. J is TRBJ2-5 and V is TRBV7-2; D unresolved. The sequencing input was esophageal tumor tissue. DNA for the CDR3: TGTGCCAGCAGCTTAGGAGTTGTTGAGCAGTACTTC. Translated: CASSLGVVEQYF. The full variable domain, completed using reference TRBV7-2 and TRBJ2-5, is GAGVSQSPSNKVTEKGKDVELRCDPISGHTALYWYRQSLGQGLEFLIYFQGNSAPDKSGLPSDRFSAERTGGSVSTLTIQRTQQEDSAVYLCASSLGVVEQYFGPGTRLLVL.